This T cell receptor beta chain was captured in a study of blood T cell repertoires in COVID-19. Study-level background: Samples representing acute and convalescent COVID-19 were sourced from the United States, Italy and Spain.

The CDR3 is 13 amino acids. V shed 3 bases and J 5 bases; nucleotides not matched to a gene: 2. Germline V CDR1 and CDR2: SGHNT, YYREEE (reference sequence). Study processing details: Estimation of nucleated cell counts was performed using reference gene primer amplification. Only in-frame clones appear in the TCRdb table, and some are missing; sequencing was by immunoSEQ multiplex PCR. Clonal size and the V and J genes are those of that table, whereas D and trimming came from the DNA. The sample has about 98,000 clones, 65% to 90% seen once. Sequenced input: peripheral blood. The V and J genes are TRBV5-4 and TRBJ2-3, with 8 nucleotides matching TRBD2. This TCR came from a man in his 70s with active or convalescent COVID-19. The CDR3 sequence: CASSSGGGDTQYF. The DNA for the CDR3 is TGTGCCAGCAGCTCGGGGGGGGGAGATACGCAGTATTTT.